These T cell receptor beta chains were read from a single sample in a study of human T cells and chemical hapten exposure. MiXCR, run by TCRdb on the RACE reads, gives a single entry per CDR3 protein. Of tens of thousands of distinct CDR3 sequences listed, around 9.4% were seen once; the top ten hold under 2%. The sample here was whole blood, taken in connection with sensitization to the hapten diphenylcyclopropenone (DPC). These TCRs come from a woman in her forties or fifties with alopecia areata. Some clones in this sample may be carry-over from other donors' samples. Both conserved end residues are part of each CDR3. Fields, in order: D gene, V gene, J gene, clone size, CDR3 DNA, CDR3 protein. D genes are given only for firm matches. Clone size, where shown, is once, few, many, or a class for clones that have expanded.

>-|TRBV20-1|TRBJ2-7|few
TGCAGTGCTAGAGCCGAGGGGTTCCCCTACGAGCAGTACTTC
CSARAEGFPYEQYF
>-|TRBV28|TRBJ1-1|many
TGTGCCAGCACTACGCACACTGAAGCTTTCTTT
CASTTHTEAFF
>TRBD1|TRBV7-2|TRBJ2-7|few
TGTGCCAGCAGTCCAGACAGGGGATCCTACGAGCAGTACTTC
CASSPDRGSYEQYF
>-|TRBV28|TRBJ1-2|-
TGTGCCAGCAGCACAGCGCCAGGGCCCGACTATGGCTACACCTTC
CASSTAPGPDYGYTF
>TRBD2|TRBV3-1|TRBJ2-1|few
TGTGCCAGCAGCCAAGTGGGCGGGGGTTTGTACAATGAGCAGTTCTTC
CASSQVGGGLYNEQFF
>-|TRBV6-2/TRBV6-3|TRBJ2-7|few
TGTGCCAGCAGCCGATACCTAGGGACCTACGAGCAGTACTTC
CASSRYLGTYEQYF
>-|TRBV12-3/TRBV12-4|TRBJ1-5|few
TGTGCCAGCAGTTTGGGCCTCTCGGGGGACAATTATCAGCCCCAGCATTTT
CASSLGLSGDNYQPQHF
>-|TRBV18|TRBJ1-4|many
TGTGCCAGCTCACCTTTCCAGTCGGAGAGCGAAAAACTGTTTTTT
CASSPFQSESEKLFF
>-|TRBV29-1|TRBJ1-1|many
TGCAGCGTTACGGGACATATGAACACTGAAGCTTTCTTT
CSVTGHMNTEAFF
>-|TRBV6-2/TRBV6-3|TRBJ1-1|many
TGTGCCAGCACACGGGTTCCGAGATGGACTGAAGCTTTCTTT
CASTRVPRWTEAFF
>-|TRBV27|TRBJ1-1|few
TGTGCCAGCCACCAGGGAGGTATCACTGAAGCTTTCTTT
CASHQGGITEAFF
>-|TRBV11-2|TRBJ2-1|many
TGTGCCAGCAGCTTAGCACCCACTGCGGCCTATGAGCAGTTCTTC
CASSLAPTAAYEQFF
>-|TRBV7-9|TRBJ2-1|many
TGTGCCAGCAGCTTAGCAGGGAGCTCGCTCGATGAGCAGTTCTTC
CASSLAGSSLDEQFF
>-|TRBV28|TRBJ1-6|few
TGTGCCAGCAGTTTAAGCTCCTATAATTCACCCCTCCACTTT
CASSLSSYNSPLHF
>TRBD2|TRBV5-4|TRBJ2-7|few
TGTGCCAGCAGCACTGGACTAGCGGGGGGTAACGAGCAGTACTTC
CASSTGLAGGNEQYF
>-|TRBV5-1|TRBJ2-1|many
TGCGCCAGCAGCTTGGACTATTACAATGAGCAGTTCTTC
CASSLDYYNEQFF
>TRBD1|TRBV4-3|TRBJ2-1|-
TGCGCCAGCAGCCAAGATAGCAGGGGGCGAGAGTTCTTC
CASSQDSRGREFF
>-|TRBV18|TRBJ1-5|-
TGTGCCAGCTCACACCAGAAAGTGCATTACAATCAGCCCCAGCATTTT
CASSHQKVHYNQPQHF
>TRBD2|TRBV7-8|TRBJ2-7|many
TGTGCCAGCAGCTTAGCGCAAAGCGGGGGGTACGAGCAGTACTTC
CASSLAQSGGYEQYF
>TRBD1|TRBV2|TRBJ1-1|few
TGTGCCAGCAAAATGGACAGGGCCTTTCTCGTTTTT
CASKMDRAFLVF
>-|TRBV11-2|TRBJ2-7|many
TGTGCCAGCAGCATCCGAACTAGCGAGCAGTACTTC
CASSIRTSEQYF
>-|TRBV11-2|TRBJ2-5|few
TGTGCCAGCAGCCAAGGGACCACAGAGACCCAGTACTTC
CASSQGTTETQYF
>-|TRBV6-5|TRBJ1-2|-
TGTGCCAGCAGTTCTGAGGGAGGCCTAAACTATGGCTACACCTTC
CASSSEGGLNYGYTF
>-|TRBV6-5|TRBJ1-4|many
TGTGCCAGCACCTCCCGGGCGGATGAAAAACTGTTTTTT
CASTSRADEKLFF
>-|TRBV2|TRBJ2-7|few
TGTGCCAGCCGGGGACAGACTAGCTCCTACGAGCAGTACTTC
CASRGQTSSYEQYF
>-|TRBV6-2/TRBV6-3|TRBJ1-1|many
TGTGCCAGCAGTTACCCCGGAGGGGTTGGCCTCACTGAAGCTTTCTTT
CASSYPGGVGLTEAFF
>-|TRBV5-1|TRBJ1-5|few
TGCGCCAGCAGCCTTAAGCCGCAATCAGCCCAGCATTTT
CASSLKPQSAQHF
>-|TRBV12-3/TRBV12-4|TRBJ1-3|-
TGTGCCAGCAGTTCTGGTTCCCCAGACACCATATATTTT
CASSSGSPDTIYF
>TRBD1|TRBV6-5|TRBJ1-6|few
TGTGCCAGCAGAAGGGAGACAGGGCATAATTCACCCCTCCACTTT
CASRRETGHNSPLHF
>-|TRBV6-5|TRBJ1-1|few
TGTGCCAGCAGCTTGCAGGGGATAGTCACTGAAGCTTTCTTT
CASSLQGIVTEAFF
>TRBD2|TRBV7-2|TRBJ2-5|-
TGTGCCAGCAGCTCGTCTAGCGGGAGGGGCCAGTACTTC
CASSSSSGRGQYF
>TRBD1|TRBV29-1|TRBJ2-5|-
TGCAGCGATTCAGGGGGCGCAAGGGAGACCCAGTACTTC
CSDSGGARETQYF
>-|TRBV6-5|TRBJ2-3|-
TGTGCCAGCAGTTATCGGCTTGACACGATGGGAACAGATACGCAGTATTTT
CASSYRLDTMGTDTQYF
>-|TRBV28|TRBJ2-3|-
TGTGCCAGCAGTTGGAGGGGCGAGCCAAACACAGATACGCAGTATTTT
CASSWRGEPNTDTQYF
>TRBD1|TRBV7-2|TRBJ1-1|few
TGTGCCAGCAGCCGAGACAGGGGCCGGACTGAAGCTTTCTTT
CASSRDRGRTEAFF
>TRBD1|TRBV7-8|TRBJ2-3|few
TGTGCCAGCAGCTTTACTGGGACAGGGAGGGAAGATACGCAGTATTTT
CASSFTGTGREDTQYF
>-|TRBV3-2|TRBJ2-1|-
TGTGCCAGCAGCCAAGCCGGGGGCAAGCAGTTCTTC
CASSQAGGKQFF
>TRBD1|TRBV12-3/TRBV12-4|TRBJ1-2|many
TGTGCCAGCAGACCCGGACAGGGGATGGGATATGGCTACACCTTC
CASRPGQGMGYGYTF
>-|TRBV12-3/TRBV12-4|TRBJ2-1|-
TGTGCCAGCAGTTCAGGGGAGGTGTGGGGAGGGCAGCAGTTCTTC
CASSSGEVWGGQQFF